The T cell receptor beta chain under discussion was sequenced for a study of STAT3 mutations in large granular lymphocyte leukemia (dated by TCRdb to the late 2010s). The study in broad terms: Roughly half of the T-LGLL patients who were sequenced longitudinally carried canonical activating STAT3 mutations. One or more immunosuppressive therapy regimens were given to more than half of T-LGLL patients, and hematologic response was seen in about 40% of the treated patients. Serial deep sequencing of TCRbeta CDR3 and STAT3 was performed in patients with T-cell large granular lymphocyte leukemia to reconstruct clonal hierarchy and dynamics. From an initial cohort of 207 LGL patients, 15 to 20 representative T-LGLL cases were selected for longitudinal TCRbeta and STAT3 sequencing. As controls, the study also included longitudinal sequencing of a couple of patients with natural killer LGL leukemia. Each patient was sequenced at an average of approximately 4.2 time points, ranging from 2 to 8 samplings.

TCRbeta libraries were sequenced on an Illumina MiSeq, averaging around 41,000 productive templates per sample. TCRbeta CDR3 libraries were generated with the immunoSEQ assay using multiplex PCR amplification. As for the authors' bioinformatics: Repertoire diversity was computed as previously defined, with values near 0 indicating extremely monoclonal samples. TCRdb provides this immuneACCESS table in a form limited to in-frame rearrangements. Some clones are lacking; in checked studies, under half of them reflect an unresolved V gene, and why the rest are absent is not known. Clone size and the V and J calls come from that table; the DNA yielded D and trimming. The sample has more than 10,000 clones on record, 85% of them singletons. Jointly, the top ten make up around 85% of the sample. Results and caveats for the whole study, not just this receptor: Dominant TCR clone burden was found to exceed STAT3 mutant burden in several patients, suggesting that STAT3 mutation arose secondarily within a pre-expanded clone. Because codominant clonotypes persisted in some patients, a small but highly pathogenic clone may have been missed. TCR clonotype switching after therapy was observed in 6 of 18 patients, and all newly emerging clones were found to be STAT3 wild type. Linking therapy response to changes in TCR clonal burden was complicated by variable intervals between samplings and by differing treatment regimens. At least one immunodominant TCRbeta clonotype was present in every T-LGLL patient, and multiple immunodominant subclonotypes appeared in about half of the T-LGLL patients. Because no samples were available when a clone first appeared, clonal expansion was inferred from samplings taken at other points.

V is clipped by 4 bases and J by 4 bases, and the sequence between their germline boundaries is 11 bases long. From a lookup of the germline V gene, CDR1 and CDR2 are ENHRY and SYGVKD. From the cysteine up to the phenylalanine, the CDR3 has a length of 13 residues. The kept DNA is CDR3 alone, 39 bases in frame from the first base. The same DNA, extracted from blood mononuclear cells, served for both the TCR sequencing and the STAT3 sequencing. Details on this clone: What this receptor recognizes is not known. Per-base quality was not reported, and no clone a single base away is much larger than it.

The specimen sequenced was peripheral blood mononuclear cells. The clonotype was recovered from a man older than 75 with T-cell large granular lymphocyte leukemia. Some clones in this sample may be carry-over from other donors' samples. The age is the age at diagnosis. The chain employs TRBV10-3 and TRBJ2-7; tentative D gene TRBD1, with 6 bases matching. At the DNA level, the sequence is TGTGCCATCAGTGCTCAGGGGTCGTACGAGCAGTACTTC. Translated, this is CAISAQGSYEQYF.